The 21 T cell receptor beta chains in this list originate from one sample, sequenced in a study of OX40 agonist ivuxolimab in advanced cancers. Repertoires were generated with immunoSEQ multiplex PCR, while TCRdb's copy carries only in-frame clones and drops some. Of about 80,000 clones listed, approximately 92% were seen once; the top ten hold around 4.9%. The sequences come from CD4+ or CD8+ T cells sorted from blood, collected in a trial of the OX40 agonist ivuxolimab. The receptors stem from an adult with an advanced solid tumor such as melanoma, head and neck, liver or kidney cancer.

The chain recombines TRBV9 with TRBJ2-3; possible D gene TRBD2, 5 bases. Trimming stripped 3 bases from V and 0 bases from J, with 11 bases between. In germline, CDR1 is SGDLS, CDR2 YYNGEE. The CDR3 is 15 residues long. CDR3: CASSEGGLSTDTQYF. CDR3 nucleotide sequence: TGTGCCAGCAGCGAGGGCGGGCTGAGCACAGATACGCAGTATTTT. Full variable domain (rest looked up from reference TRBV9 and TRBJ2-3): DSGVTQTPKHLITATGQRVTLRCSPRSGDLSVYWYQQSLDQGLQFLIQYYNGEERAKGNILERFSAQQFPDLHSELNLSSLELGDSALYFCASSEGGLSTDTQYFGPGTRLTVL.

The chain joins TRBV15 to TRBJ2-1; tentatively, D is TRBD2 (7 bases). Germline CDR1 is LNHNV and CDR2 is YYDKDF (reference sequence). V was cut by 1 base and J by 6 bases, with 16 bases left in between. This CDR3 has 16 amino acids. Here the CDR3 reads CATSRGGGTLGNEQFF. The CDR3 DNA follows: TGTGCCACCAGCAGAGGGGGGGGGACACTCGGCAATGAGCAGTTCTTC. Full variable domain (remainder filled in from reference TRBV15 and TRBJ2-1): DAMVIQNPRYQVTQFGKPVTLSCSQTLNHNVMYWYQQKSSQAPKLLFHYYDKDFNNEADTPDNFQSRRPNTSFCFLDIRSPGLGDTAMYLCATSRGGGTLGNEQFFGPGTRLTVL.

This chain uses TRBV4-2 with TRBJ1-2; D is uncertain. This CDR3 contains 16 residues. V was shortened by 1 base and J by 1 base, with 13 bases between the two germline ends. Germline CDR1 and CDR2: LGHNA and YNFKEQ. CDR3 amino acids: CASSQVISNHNYGYTF. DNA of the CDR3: TGTGCCAGCAGCCAAGTCATATCCAACCATAACTATGGCTACACCTTC.

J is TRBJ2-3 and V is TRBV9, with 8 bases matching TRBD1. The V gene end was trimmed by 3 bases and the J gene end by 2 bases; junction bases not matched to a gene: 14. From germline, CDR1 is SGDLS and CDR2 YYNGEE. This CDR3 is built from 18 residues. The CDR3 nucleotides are TGTGCCAGCAGCGCCGGCAGGGGGCGCGTTCGTCACACAGATACGCAGTATTTT. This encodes CASSAGRGRVRHTDTQYF.

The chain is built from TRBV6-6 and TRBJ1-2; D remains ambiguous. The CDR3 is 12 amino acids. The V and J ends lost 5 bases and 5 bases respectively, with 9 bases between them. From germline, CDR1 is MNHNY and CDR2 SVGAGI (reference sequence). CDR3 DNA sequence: TGTGCCAGCAGTCCTGGAAATTATGGCTACACCTTC. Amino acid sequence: CASSPGNYGYTF.

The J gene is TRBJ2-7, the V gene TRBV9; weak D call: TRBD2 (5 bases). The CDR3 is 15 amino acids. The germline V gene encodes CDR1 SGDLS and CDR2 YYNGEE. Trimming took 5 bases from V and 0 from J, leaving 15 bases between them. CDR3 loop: CASSFSTGSSYEQYF. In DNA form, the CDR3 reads TGTGCCAGCAGTTTCTCCACGGGAAGCTCCTACGAGCAGTACTTC.

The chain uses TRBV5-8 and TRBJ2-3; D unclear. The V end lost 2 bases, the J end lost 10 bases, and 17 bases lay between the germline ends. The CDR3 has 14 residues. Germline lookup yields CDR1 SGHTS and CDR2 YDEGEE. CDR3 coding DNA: TGTGCCAGCAGCTTAGGATTTTATGCCGAGGCGCAGTATTTT. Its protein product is CASSLGFYAEAQYF. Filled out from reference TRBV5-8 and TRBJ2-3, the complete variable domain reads EAGVTQSPTHLIKTRGQQATLRCSPISGHTSVYWYQQALGLGLQFLLWYDEGEERNRGNFPPRFSGRQFPNYSSELNVNALELEDSALYLCASSLGFYAEAQYFGPGTRLTVL.

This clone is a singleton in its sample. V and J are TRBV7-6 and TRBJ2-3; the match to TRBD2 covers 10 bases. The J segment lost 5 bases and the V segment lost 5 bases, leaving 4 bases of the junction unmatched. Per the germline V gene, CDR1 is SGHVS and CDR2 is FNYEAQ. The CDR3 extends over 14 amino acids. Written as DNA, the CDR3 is TGTGCCAGCAGCAACCGACTAGCGGGAGATACGCAGTATTTT. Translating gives CASSNRLAGDTQYF.

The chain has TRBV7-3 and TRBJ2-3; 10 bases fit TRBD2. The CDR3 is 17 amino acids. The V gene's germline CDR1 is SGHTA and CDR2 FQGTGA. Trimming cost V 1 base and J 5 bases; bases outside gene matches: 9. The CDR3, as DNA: TGTGCCAGCAGCTTAAGTCCTAGCGGGAGAGGGGTAGATACGCAGTATTTT. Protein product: CASSLSPSGRGVDTQYF.

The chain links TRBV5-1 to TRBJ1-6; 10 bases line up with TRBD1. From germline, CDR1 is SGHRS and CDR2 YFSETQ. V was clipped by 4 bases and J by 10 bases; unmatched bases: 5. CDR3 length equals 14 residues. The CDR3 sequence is CASSPGTGESPLHF. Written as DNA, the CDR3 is TGCGCCAGCAGCCCCGGGACAGGGGAATCACCCCTCCACTTT. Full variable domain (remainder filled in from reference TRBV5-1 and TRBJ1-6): KAGVTQTPRYLIKTRGQQVTLSCSPISGHRSVSWYQQTPGQGLQFLFEYFSETQRNKGNFPGRFSGRQFSNSRSEMNVSTLELGDSALYLCASSPGTGESPLHFGNGTRLTVT.

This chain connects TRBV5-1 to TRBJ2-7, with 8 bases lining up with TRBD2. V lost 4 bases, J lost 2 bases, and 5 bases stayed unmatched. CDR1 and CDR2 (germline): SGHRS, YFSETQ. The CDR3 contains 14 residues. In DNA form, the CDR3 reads TGCGCCAGCAGCCCAACTAGCGGAGCCTACGAGCAGTACTTC. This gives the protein CASSPTSGAYEQYF.

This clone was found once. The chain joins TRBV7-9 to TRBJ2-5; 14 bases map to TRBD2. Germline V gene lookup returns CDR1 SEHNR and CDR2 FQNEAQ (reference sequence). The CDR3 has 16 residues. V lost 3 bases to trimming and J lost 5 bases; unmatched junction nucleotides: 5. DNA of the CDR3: TGTGCCAGCAGCTTGGGACTAGCGGGAGAGCAGGAGACCCAGTACTTC. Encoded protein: CASSLGLAGEQETQYF.

The CDR3: CASSLVSGRAGEQFF. Written as DNA, the CDR3 is TGCGCCAGCAGCTTGGTTAGCGGGAGGGCTGGTGAGCAGTTCTTC. V is TRBV5-1 and J is TRBJ2-1, with 11 positions matching TRBD2. CDR3 size: 15 residues. Germline CDR1 SGHRS, CDR2 YFSETQ. Trimming removed 0 bases from V and 9 bases from J; junction bases left unmatched: 5.

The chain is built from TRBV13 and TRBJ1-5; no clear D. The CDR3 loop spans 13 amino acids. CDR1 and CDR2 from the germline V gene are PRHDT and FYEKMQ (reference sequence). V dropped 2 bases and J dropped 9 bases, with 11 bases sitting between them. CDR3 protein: CASSLQGRGPQHF. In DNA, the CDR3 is TGTGCCAGCAGCTTACAAGGGCGCGGGCCCCAGCATTTT.

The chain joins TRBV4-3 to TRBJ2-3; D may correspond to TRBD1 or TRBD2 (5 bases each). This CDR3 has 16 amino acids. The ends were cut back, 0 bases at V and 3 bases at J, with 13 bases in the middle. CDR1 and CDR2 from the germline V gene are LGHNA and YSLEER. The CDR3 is CASSQDLGVGTDTQYF. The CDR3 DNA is TGCGCCAGCAGCCAAGATTTGGGGGTCGGGACAGATACGCAGTATTTT.

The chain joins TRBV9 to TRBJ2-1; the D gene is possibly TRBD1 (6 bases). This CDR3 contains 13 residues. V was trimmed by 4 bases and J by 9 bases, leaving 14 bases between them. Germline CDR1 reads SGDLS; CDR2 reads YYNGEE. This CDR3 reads CASSPRSGVEQFF. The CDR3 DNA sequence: TGTGCCAGCAGCCCACGTTCAGGGGTTGAGCAGTTCTTC. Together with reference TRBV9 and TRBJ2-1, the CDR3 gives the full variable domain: DSGVTQTPKHLITATGQRVTLRCSPRSGDLSVYWYQQSLDQGLQFLIQYYNGEERAKGNILERFSAQQFPDLHSELNLSSLELGDSALYFCASSPRSGVEQFFGPGTRLTVL.

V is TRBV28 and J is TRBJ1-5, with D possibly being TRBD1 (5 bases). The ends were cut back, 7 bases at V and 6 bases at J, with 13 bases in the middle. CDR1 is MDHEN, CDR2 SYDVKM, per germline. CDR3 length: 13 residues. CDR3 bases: TGTGCCAGCACGACGGGGCCCATTCAGCCCCAGCATTTT. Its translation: CASTTGPIQPQHF.

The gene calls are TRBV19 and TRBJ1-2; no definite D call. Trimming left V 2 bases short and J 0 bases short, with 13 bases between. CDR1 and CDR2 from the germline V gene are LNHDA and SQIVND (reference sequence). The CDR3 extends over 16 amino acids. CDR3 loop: CASSIRYTGANYGYTF. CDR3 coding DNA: TGTGCCAGTAGTATAAGATACACCGGAGCTAACTATGGCTACACCTTC.

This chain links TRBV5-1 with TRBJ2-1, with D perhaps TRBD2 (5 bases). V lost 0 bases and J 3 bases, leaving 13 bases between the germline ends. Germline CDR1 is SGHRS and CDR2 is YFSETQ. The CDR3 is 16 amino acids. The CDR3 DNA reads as TGCGCCAGCAGCTTGGCCCAAGGGAGTGTCTACAATGAGCAGTTCTTC. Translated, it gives CASSLAQGSVYNEQFF. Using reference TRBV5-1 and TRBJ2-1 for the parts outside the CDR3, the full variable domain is KAGVTQTPRYLIKTRGQQVTLSCSPISGHRSVSWYQQTPGQGLQFLFEYFSETQRNKGNFPGRFSGRQFSNSRSEMNVSTLELGDSALYLCASSLAQGSVYNEQFFGPGTRLTVL.

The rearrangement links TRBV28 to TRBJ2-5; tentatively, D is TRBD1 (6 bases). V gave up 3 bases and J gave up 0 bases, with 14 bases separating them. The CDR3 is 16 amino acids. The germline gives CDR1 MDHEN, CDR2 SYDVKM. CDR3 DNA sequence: TGTGCCAGCAGTTTTGGCAGGGGCAGGTACCAAGAGACCCAGTACTTC. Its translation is CASSFGRGRYQETQYF.

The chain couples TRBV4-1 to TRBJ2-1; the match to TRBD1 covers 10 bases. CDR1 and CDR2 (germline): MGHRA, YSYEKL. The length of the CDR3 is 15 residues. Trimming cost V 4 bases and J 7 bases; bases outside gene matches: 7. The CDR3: CASSPYRTGGNEQFF. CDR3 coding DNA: TGCGCCAGCAGCCCCTATCGGACAGGGGGAAATGAGCAGTTCTTC.